This T cell receptor beta chain originates from a study of T cell repertoires in cytomegalovirus infection. About the study: CMV infection plus the matching HLA type was flagged by public TCR beta signatures.

The CDR3 runs to 18 residues. Losses at the gene ends were 2 bases for V and 5 bases for J; bases not matched to a gene: 17. Turning to this clonotype: The target antigen is unknown.

Study-wide points: HLA-C-restricted, CMV-specific TCR beta clonotypes were dominant ex vivo. Carriers of CMV plus the relevant HLA were identified by cumulative public TCR beta family frequency.

TCRdb re-called the reads with MiXCR, one entry per CDR3 protein. Of about 740,000 distinct CDR3 sequences listed, roughly 35% are singletons. The TCR sequence derives from a human donor in good health (CMV status not recorded). Some clones in this sample may be carry-over from other donors' samples. V is TRBV12-3 or TRBV12-4 and J is TRBJ2-5; 7 bases map to TRBD2. Material: PBMCs. CDR3 bases: TGTGCCAGCAGTTTATTGAGCGGGGTAAGCCCCCAAGCGGAGACCCAGTACTTC. It specifies CASSLLSGVSPQAETQYF.